This T cell receptor beta chain was found in a study of control samples from healthy donors and cancer patients. Some clones are missing from TCRdb's copy, which holds only in-frame ones; the method was immunoSEQ multiplex PCR. The table has over 100,000 clones, about nine tenths seen once; the top ten hold approximately 4%. V was pared by 6 bases and J by 7 bases, with 7 bases between. The CDR3 has 11 residues. J is TRBJ2-1 and V is TRBV12-3 or TRBV12-4; D is unclear. Sequenced sample: blood. This TCR was recovered from a human donor in good health. The donor label of this sample is uncertain. This chain's CDR3 is CASSQLNEQFF. The CDR3 region has the DNA TGTGCCAGCAGCCAACTGAATGAGCAGTTCTTC.